The 8 T cell receptor beta chains in this list originate from one sample, sequenced in a study of blood T cell repertoires in COVID-19. Profiled with immunoSEQ multiplex PCR; TCRdb holds only in-frame clones, not every one. The sample has some 130,000 clones, more than 75% seen once. Sequencing was performed on peripheral blood. The receptors here all came from a man older than 75 with acute or convalescent COVID-19.

The chain combines TRBV6-2 or TRBV6-3 with TRBJ2-7, with 11 bases matching TRBD2. V lost 5 bases to trimming and J lost 1 base; unmatched junction nucleotides: 4. The CDR3 runs 15 residues. CDR1 is MNHEY and CDR2 is SVGEGT in the germline V gene. CDR3: CASSRRLAGSYEQYF. In DNA, the CDR3 is TGTGCCAGCAGTCGGCGACTAGCGGGGTCCTACGAGCAGTACTTC.

The chain couples TRBV4-1 to TRBJ2-1; unclear D gene. The CDR3 totals 14 residues. Trimming took 6 bases from V and 3 from J, leaving 12 bases between them. Germline V gene sequence: CDR1 MGHRA, CDR2 YSYEKL. In nucleotides, the CDR3 is TGCGCCAGCAGACTAACTCTAAACTACAATGAGCAGTTCTTC. It encodes CASRLTLNYNEQFF.

This clone showed up just a few times. J is TRBJ2-1 and V is TRBV6-4; 7 bases match TRBD2. This CDR3 is built from 15 residues. The V gene end was trimmed by 10 bases and the J gene end by 3 bases; junction bases not matched to a gene: 12. Germline CDR1 is MRHNA and CDR2 is SNTAGT. The CDR3 coding sequence is TGTGCCACCCAGGGAACGGGGGAGGGCTACAATGAGCAGTTCTTC. Its protein is CATQGTGEGYNEQFF.

In its sample, this clone was seen a few times. This chain links TRBV28 with TRBJ2-1, with 12 bases matching TRBD2. CDR3 length: 15 residues. V was clipped by 5 bases and J by 6 bases; unmatched bases: 5. In germline, CDR1 is MDHEN, CDR2 SYDVKM. CDR3 bases: TGTGCCAGCAGTCCTCTAGCGGGGGGGCGCAATGAGCAGTTCTTC. Translated, it gives CASSPLAGGRNEQFF.

CDR3 nucleotide sequence: TGTGCCAGCAGCTTCCCGGGAGCCTACGAGCAGTACTTC. Encoded protein: CASSFPGAYEQYF. The V and J genes are TRBV7-9 and TRBJ2-7, with a weak D call TRBD2 (6 bases). Looked up from germline, CDR1 is SEHNR and CDR2 is FQNEAQ (reference sequence). The CDR3 is made up of 13 amino acids. The V end lost 3 bases, the J end lost 2 bases, and 8 bases lay between the germline ends. Drawing the rest from reference TRBV7-9 and TRBJ2-7, the complete variable domain is DTGVSQNPRHKITKRGQNVTFRCDPISEHNRLYWYRQTLGQGPEFLTYFQNEAQLEKSRLLSDRFSAERPKGSFSTLEIQRTEQGDSAMYLCASSFPGAYEQYFGPGTRLTVT.

The rearrangement uses TRBV5-4 and TRBJ1-6; 8 nucleotides agree with TRBD1. Losses at the gene ends were 0 bases for V and 10 bases for J; bases not matched to a gene: 6. This CDR3 is 15 amino acids long. Germline V gene sequence: CDR1 SGHNT, CDR2 YYREEE (reference sequence). The DNA of the CDR3 is TGTGCCAGCAGCTTGGACGGACAGGGTGTCTCACCCCTCCACTTT. Translation: CASSLDGQGVSPLHF.

The V and J genes are TRBV28 and TRBJ2-3; TRBD2 agrees at 8 bases. The CDR3 contains 15 residues. Per the germline V gene, CDR1 is MDHEN and CDR2 is SYDVKM. The V and J ends lost 3 bases and 1 base, in that order; junction bases with no gene match: 3. The CDR3 protein is CASSFQTSGTDTQYF. The CDR3 coding sequence is TGTGCCAGCAGTTTCCAGACTAGCGGCACAGATACGCAGTATTTT.

The chain carries TRBV18 and TRBJ2-2; 8 bases align to TRBD1. The V segment lost 3 bases and the J segment 1 base; nucleotides outside the gene matches: 4. Germline V gene data show CDR1 as KGHSH and CDR2 as LQKENI. There are 16 residues in the CDR3. DNA of the CDR3: TGTGCCAGCTCACCTTCCGGGACAGGGAACACCGGGGAGCTGTTTTTT. It yields the protein CASSPSGTGNTGELFF.